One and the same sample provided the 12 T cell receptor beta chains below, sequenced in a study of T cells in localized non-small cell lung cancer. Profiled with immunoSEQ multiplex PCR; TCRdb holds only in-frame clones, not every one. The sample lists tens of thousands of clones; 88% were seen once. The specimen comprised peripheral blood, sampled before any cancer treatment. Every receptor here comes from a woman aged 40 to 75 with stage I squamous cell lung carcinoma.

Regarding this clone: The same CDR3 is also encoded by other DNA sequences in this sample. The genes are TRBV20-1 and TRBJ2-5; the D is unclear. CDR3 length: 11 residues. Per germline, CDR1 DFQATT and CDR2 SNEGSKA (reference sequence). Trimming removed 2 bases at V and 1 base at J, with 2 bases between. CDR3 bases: TGCAGTGCTAGACCCCAAGAGACCCAGTACTTC. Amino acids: CSARPQETQYF.

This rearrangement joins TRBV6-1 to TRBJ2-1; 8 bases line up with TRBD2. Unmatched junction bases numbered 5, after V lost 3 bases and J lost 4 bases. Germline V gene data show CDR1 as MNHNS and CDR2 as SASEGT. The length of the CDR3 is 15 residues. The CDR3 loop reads CASSESSGGYNEQFF. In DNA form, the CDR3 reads TGTGCCAGCAGTGAGTCCAGCGGGGGTTACAATGAGCAGTTCTTC.

CDR3 sequence (DNA): TGCGCCAGCAGTCAATCTCCGGACGGAGGCCTCTCCTACGAGCAGTACTTC. Its translation: CASSQSPDGGLSYEQYF. The chain has TRBV23-1 and TRBJ2-7; weak D call: TRBD2 (5 bases). TRBV23-1 is marked as an open reading frame, function uncertain. This CDR3 has 17 amino acids. The V gene lost 0 bases and the J gene lost 0 bases, with 15 bases spanning the gap.

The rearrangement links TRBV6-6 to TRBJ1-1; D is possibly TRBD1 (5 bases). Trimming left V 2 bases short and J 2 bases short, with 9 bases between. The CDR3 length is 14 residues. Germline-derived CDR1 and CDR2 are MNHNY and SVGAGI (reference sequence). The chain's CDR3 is CASSYGGDNTEAFF. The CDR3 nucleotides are TGTGCCAGCAGTTACGGGGGTGATAACACTGAAGCTTTCTTT.

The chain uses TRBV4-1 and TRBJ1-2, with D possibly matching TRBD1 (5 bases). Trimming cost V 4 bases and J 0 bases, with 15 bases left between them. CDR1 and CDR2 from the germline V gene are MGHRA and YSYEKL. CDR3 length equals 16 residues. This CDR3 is CASSRGERQSNYGYTF. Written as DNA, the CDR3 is TGCGCCAGCAGCCGTGGTGAACGACAGTCTAACTATGGCTACACCTTC.

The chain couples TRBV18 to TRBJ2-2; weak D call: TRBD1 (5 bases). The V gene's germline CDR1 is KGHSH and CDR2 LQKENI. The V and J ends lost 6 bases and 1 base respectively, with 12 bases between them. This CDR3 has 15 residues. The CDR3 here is CASSRPQGNTGELFF. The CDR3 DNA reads TGTGCCAGCTCCCGGCCGCAGGGGAACACCGGGGAGCTGTTTTTT.

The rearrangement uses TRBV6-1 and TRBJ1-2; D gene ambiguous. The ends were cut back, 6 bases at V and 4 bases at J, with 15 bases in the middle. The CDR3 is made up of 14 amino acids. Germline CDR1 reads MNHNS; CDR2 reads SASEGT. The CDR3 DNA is TGTGCCAGCAGCCTTAGGGCAGATGGCTATGGCTACACCTTC. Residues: CASSLRADGYGYTF.

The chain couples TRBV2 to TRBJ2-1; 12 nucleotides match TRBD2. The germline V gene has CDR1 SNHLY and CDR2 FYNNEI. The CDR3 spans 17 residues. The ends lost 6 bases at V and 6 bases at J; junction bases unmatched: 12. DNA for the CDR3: TGTGCCAGCAGAGGCGGGGCTAGCGGGGGGGCTGGCAATGAGCAGTTCTTC. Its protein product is CASRGGASGGAGNEQFF. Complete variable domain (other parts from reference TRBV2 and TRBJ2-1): EPEVTQTPSHQVTQMGQEVILRCVPISNHLYFYWYRQILGQKVEFLVSFYNNEISEKSEIFDDQFSVERPDGSNFTLKIRSTKLEDSAMYFCASRGGASGGAGNEQFFGPGTRLTVL.

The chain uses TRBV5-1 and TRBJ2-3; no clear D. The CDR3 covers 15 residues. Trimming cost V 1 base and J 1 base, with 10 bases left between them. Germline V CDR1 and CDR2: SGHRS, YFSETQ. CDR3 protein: CASSLRGFGTDTQYF. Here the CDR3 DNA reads TGCGCCAGCAGCTTGCGTGGGTTTGGCACAGATACGCAGTATTTT.

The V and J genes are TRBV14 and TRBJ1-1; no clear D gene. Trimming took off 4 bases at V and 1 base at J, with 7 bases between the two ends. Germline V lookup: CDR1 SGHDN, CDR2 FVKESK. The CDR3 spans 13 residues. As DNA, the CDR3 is TGTGCCAGCAGCCGACGGGCGAACACTGAAGCTTTCTTT. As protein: CASSRRANTEAFF.

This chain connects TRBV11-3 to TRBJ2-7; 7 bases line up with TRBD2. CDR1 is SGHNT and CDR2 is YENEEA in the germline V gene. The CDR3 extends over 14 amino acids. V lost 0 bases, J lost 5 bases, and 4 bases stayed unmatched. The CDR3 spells CASSLDQTSNEQYF. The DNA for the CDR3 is TGTGCCAGCAGCTTAGATCAGACTAGCAACGAGCAGTACTTC.

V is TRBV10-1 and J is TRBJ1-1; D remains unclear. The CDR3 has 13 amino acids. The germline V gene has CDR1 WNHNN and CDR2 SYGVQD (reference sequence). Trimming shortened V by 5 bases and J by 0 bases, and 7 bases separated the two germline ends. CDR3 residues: CASSRTVNTEAFF. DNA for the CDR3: TGCGCCAGCAGTCGGACGGTGAACACTGAAGCTTTCTTT.